One sample yielded the 25 T cell receptor beta chains listed below, sequenced in a study of glioma-infiltrating T cells after dendritic cell vaccination. Time point: after dendritic cell vaccination, including at tumor progression/relapse. The data were produced by immunoSEQ multiplex PCR, yet TCRdb's version contains in-frame clones alone and is incomplete. The table has around 92,000 clones, 65% to 85% seen once. Sample: blood, taken after dendritic cell vaccination. Receptors originate from a human donor with glioblastoma.

V is TRBV5-1 and J is TRBJ2-2, with 7 bases aligning to TRBD1. CDR3 length equals 18 residues. Germline V gene sequence: CDR1 SGHRS, CDR2 YFSETQ. Losses at the gene ends were 0 bases for V and 0 bases for J; bases not matched to a gene: 8. As DNA, the CDR3 is TGCGCCAGCAGCTTGGGCCCCCCGACAGGGACGAACACCGGGGAGCTGTTTTTT. As protein: CASSLGPPTGTNTGELFF.

The chain recombines TRBV4-1 with TRBJ1-2; 7 bases are a match to TRBD1. CDR3 length: 16 amino acids. Unmatched junction bases numbered 11, after V lost 2 bases and J lost 5 bases. Germline loops: CDR1 MGHRA, CDR2 YSYEKL. This chain's CDR3 is CASSQPFGQAWYGYTF. In nucleotides, the CDR3 is TGCGCCAGCAGCCAACCGTTCGGACAGGCTTGGTATGGCTACACCTTC.

The chain carries TRBV5-1 and TRBJ2-6; 10 bases are shared with TRBD1. V dropped 9 bases and J dropped 0; count of bases not matched to a gene: 3. Germline V gene data show CDR1 as SGHRS and CDR2 as YFSETQ. CDR3 size: 15 residues. CDR3 in amino acids: CATRQGASGANVLTF. The CDR3 bases are TGCGCCACAAGACAGGGGGCCTCTGGGGCCAACGTCCTGACTTTC.

This chain uses TRBV9 with TRBJ2-7, with D possibly TRBD1 on 5 matching bases. The CDR3 is 15 residues long. V dropped 0 bases and J dropped 5 bases, with 15 bases sitting between them. CDR1 is SGDLS and CDR2 is YYNGEE in the germline V gene. The CDR3 loop is CASSVGHSGKDEQYF. The CDR3 DNA reads TGTGCCAGCAGCGTAGGCCACTCAGGGAAGGACGAGCAGTACTTC.

J is TRBJ2-7 and V is TRBV14, with D possibly being TRBD1 (7 bases). This CDR3 spans 16 amino acids. Trimming removed 2 bases from V and 7 bases from J, with 21 bases in between. Germline lookup yields CDR1 SGHDN and CDR2 FVKESK. CDR3 sequence reads: CASSQRRGQTRGEQYF. The CDR3 nucleotides read TGTGCCAGCAGCCAAAGACGGGGACAGACTAGGGGAGAGCAGTACTTC.

The V call is TRBV6-1, the J call TRBJ2-3, with D unresolved. CDR3 length: 13 amino acids. V dropped 3 bases and J dropped 2 bases, with 6 bases sitting between them. Looked up from germline, CDR1 is MNHNS and CDR2 is SASEGT. The CDR3 protein is CASSEVYTDTQYF. The CDR3 DNA is TGTGCCAGCAGTGAGGTCTACACAGATACGCAGTATTTT.

The rearrangement uses TRBV4-1 and TRBJ2-5; tentatively, D is TRBD2 (5 bases). The J call is uncertain, as TRBJ2-7 better fits the DNA end. This CDR3 has 16 residues. Germline V gene sequence: CDR1 MGHRA, CDR2 YSYEKL. CDR3 loop: CASSQDRGSGSYEQYF. In nucleotides, the CDR3 is TGCGCCAGCAGCCAAGATAGAGGGTCCGGATCCTACGAGCAGTACTTC.

This clone was detected only a few times. The chain joins TRBV11-3 to TRBJ2-1, with 8 bases that match TRBD2. CDR1 and CDR2 (germline): SGHNT, YENEEA. This CDR3 region has 15 residues. J gave up 2 bases and V 5 bases, and 5 bases lay outside the gene matches. This chain's CDR3 is CASSPGLATYNEQFF. The CDR3 DNA sequence: TGTGCCAGCAGCCCCGGACTAGCAACCTACAATGAGCAGTTCTTC.

The chain couples TRBV5-1 to TRBJ2-5, with a weak D call TRBD2 (6 bases). The CDR3 totals 14 residues. V was shortened by 0 bases and J by 5 bases, with 11 bases between the two germline ends. Germline loops: CDR1 SGHRS, CDR2 YFSETQ. The CDR3 loop reads CASSLVAGIETQYF. In DNA, the CDR3 is TGCGCCAGCAGCTTGGTTGCGGGAATTGAGACCCAGTACTTC.

V is TRBV28 and J is TRBJ2-7, with D possibly matching TRBD1 (6 bases). Looked up from germline, CDR1 is MDHEN and CDR2 is SYDVKM. This CDR3 is 15 amino acids long. The ends were cut back, 0 bases at V and 4 bases at J, with 13 bases in the middle. The CDR3 region is CASSLWGARLYEQYF. The CDR3 DNA reads TGTGCCAGCAGTTTATGGGGGGCCAGGTTATACGAGCAGTACTTC.

The chain recombines TRBV2 with TRBJ1-2; D is uncertain. This CDR3 has 14 residues. Germline V CDR1 and CDR2: SNHLY, FYNNEI. Trimming left V 1 base short and J 8 bases short, with 14 bases between. As DNA, the CDR3 is TGTGCCAGCAGTGAAGAGAGAGGGCCGGGAGGCTACACCTTC. Translated, it gives CASSEERGPGGYTF.

The J gene is TRBJ2-3, the V gene TRBV5-1; tentatively, D is TRBD2 (5 bases). Germline values: CDR1 SGHRS, CDR2 YFSETQ. Trimming took off 0 bases at V and 0 bases at J, with 23 bases between the two ends. The CDR3 loop spans 20 amino acids. CDR3 bases: TGCGCCAGCAGCTTGGAAGGGCGGCGGGCGCGAGGAACTAGCACAGATACGCAGTATTTT. Translation: CASSLEGRRARGTSTDTQYF.

The V gene is TRBV7-8, the J gene TRBJ1-2; possibly TRBD1 for D (5 bases). Trimming stripped 5 bases from V and 0 bases from J, with 19 bases between. Germline values: CDR1 SGHVS, CDR2 FQNEAQ. This CDR3 has 17 residues. This CDR3 is CASSPGRGRVSNYGYTF. The CDR3 DNA is TGTGCCAGCAGCCCCGGGAGGGGTCGAGTTTCTAACTATGGCTACACCTTC.

The V call is TRBV6-5, the J call TRBJ2-7, with TRBD1 matching 9 bases. The CDR3 sequence is 13 residues long. Germline CDR1 MNHEY, CDR2 SVGAGI. Trimming took 7 bases from V and 4 from J; bases not matched to a gene: 5. CDR3 sequence: CASTDGQGYEQYF. In DNA form, the CDR3 reads TGTGCCAGCACTGACGGACAGGGGTACGAGCAGTACTTC.

This rearrangement joins TRBV28 to TRBJ2-2, with D perhaps TRBD1 (6 bases). The germline V and J ends were trimmed by 5 bases and 6 bases, with 10 bases remaining between them. Germline-derived CDR1 and CDR2 are MDHEN and SYDVKM. The CDR3 is made up of 13 amino acids. CDR3 protein: CASSLQGPGELFF. Here the CDR3 DNA reads TGTGCCAGCAGTCTACAGGGACCCGGGGAGCTGTTTTTT.

The rearrangement links TRBV9 to TRBJ2-3; 7 bases align to TRBD2. The CDR3 is 13 residues long. The germline V gene has CDR1 SGDLS and CDR2 YYNGEE. J was trimmed by 2 bases and V by 6 bases; bases with no gene match: 3. Here the CDR3 reads CASNAGATDTQYF. In nucleotides, the CDR3 is TGTGCCAGCAACGCGGGAGCCACAGATACGCAGTATTTT.

The chain is built from TRBV19 and TRBJ2-5; 8 positions agree with TRBD1. Losses at the gene ends were 5 bases for V and 1 base for J; bases not matched to a gene: 6. This CDR3 comprises 15 residues. Germline CDR1 and CDR2: LNHDA and SQIVND (reference sequence). DNA for the CDR3: TGTGCCAGTAGTGCGGGGACAGGCCGCCAAGAGACCCAGTACTTC. Its translation: CASSAGTGRQETQYF.

This rearrangement joins TRBV6-1 to TRBJ2-1, with D unclear. Germline V gives CDR1 MNHNS, CDR2 SASEGT. The CDR3 sequence is 12 residues long. The ends were cut back, 5 bases at V and 4 bases at J, with 6 bases in the middle. Written as DNA, the CDR3 is TGTGCCAGCAGTCCCAGTTACAATGAGCAGTTCTTC. It is translated as CASSPSYNEQFF.

The chain joins TRBV18 to TRBJ1-6; D is possibly TRBD1 (6 bases). V was pared by 2 bases and J by 8 bases, with 10 bases between. The germline V gene encodes CDR1 KGHSH and CDR2 LQKENI. CDR3 length: 14 amino acids. CDR3 coding DNA: TGTGCCAGCTCACCAGGGGGCAGAGATTCACCCCTCCACTTT. Encoded protein: CASSPGGRDSPLHF.

The CDR3 coding sequence is TGTGCCAGTAGCCGAACTACAAGGTCGGCTGGAAACACCATATATTTT. It codes for CASSRTTRSAGNTIYF. The chain employs TRBV19 and TRBJ1-3; no reliable D call. The V gene's germline CDR1 is LNHDA and CDR2 SQIVND (reference sequence). The V and J ends lost 6 bases and 2 bases respectively, with 17 bases between them. The CDR3 covers 16 residues.

The chain joins TRBV10-3 to TRBJ1-2; D might be TRBD1 (5 bases). This CDR3 comprises 15 residues. Germline loops: CDR1 ENHRY, CDR2 SYGVKD. The V gene lost 3 bases and the J gene lost 3 bases, with 14 bases spanning the gap. The CDR3 DNA sequence: TGTGCCATCAGTGAAGGGCAGGGCTTTTACTATGGCTACACCTTC. It specifies CAISEGQGFYYGYTF.

V usage is TRBV6-4 and J usage is TRBJ2-1, with a weak D call TRBD1 (5 bases). Trimming pared 6 bases from V and 6 bases from J, leaving 18 bases between. Looked up from germline, CDR1 is MRHNA and CDR2 is SNTAGT. The CDR3 loop spans 15 amino acids. The CDR3 bases are TGTGCCAGCAGCCCCCTCTGGGGCCGGCTCAATGAGCAGTTCTTC. It specifies CASSPLWGRLNEQFF.

The V and J genes are TRBV25-1 and TRBJ2-7; D unclear. The CDR3 has 15 amino acids. The germline CDR1 and CDR2 sequences are MGHDK and SYGVNS. Trimming shortened V by 4 bases and J by 5 bases, and 18 bases separated the two germline ends. In DNA, the CDR3 is TGTGCCAGCAGTGCTCTCCCGCAAGATACGGACGAGCAGTACTTC. Translation gives CASSALPQDTDEQYF.

V is TRBV21-1 and J is TRBJ1-2; TRBD1 is the table's D call and was not checked against the DNA. TRBV21-1 is flagged as a pseudogene. This CDR3 contains 15 residues. The CDR3 protein is CASSKGQGHNYGYTF. The CDR3 DNA follows: TGTGCCAGCAGCAAAGGACAGGGACATAACTATGGCTACACCTTC.

The chain couples TRBV28 to TRBJ2-7, with 7 positions matching TRBD1. CDR1 is MDHEN and CDR2 is SYDVKM in the germline V gene. Germline trimming cut 6 bases from V and 7 bases from J; bases unmatched to any gene: 9. The CDR3 has 13 amino acids. The CDR3 region is CASSRQGWSEQYF. CDR3 nucleotides: TGTGCCAGCAGCAGACAGGGTTGGAGTGAGCAGTACTTC.